The entry below gives a single T cell receptor beta chain sequence along with its context. As yet, its antigen is unknown. Sequencing used immunoSEQ multiplex PCR; TCRdb keeps in-frame clones, though not all of them. The sample has approximately 49,000 clones; roughly 95% are singletons. This specimen belongs to a study of graft-versus-host responses after intestinal transplantation. This clonotype originated in a human donor who was the organ donor for an intestinal transplant. Material: unstimulated CD8+ T cells sorted from spleen or lymph node cells, obtained before transplant.

CDR3 DNA: TGTGCCAGCAGCTCACCTTTTATGGGACAGGGAGTGTCACCCCTCCACTTT. Translated, it gives CASSSPFMGQGVSPLHF. The J gene is TRBJ1-6, the V gene TRBV28, with 9 bases identical to TRBD1. V was pared by 6 bases and J by 10 bases, with 16 bases of the junction left unmatched. The V gene's germline CDR1 is MDHEN and CDR2 SYDVKM. This CDR3 contains 17 residues. Looking up the rest from reference TRBV28 and TRBJ1-6 gives the full variable domain: DVKVTQSSRYLVKRTGEKVFLECVQDMDHENMFWYRQDPGLGLRLIYFSYDVKMKEKGDIPEGYSVSREKKERFSLILESASTNQTSMYLCASSSPFMGQGVSPLHFGNGTRLTVT.